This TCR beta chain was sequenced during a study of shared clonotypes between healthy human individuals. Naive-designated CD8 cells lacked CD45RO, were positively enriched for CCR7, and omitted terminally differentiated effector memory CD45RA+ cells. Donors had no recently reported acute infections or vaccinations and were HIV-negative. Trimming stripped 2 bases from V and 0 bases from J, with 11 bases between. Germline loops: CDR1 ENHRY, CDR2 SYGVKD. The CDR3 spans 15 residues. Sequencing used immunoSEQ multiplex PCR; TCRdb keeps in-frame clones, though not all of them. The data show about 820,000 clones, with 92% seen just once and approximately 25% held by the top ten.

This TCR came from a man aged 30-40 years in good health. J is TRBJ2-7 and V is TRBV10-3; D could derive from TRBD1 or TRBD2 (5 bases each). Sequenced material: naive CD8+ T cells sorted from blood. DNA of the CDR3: TGTGCCATCAGTGAGAGGGACGGAAGCTCCTACGAGCAGTACTTC. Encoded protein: CAISERDGSSYEQYF.